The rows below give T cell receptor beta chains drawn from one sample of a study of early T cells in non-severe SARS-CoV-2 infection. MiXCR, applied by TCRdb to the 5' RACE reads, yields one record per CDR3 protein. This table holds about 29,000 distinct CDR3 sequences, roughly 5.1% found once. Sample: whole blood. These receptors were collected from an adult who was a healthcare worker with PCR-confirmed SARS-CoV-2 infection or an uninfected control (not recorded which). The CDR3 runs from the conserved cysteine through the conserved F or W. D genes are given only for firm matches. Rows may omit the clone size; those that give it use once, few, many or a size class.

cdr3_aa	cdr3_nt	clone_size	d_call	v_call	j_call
CASGTSWVYNEQFF	TGTGCCAGTGGGACTAGCTGGGTCTACAATGAGCAGTTCTTC	many	TRBD2	TRBV11-2	TRBJ2-1
CAIARGPTYEQYF	TGTGCCATCGCCAGGGGTCCTACGTACGAGCAGTACTTC	few	-	TRBV27	TRBJ2-7
CASSFEPRGTDTQYF	TGTGCCAGCAGCTTCGAGCCCCGGGGGACAGATACGCAGTATTTT	-	-	TRBV7-2	TRBJ2-3
CASSSGLAGATYEQYF	TGTGCCAGCAGCTCCGGACTAGCGGGGGCAACCTACGAGCAGTACTTC	few	TRBD2	TRBV5-4	TRBJ2-7
CASSVQLSNQPQHF	TGTGCCAGCAGTGTACAGCTTAGCAATCAGCCCCAGCATTTT	many	-	TRBV2	TRBJ1-5
CATKGYEQYF	TGTGCCACCAAGGGTTACGAGCAGTACTTC	many	-	TRBV15	TRBJ2-7
CSVVDAKNIQYF	TGCAGCGTTGTTGATGCCAAAAACATTCAGTACTTC	many	-	TRBV29-1	TRBJ2-4
CASSSGLNNSPLHF	TGTGCCAGCAGCTCGGGCCTAAATAATTCACCCCTCCACTTT	many	-	TRBV3-1	TRBJ1-6
CACGGRSHEQYF	TGTGCCTGTGGCGGGAGGTCCCACGAGCAGTACTTC	many	TRBD2	TRBV7-9	TRBJ2-7
CSARGREAVEPYEQYF	TGCAGTGCTAGAGGCCGTGAAGCGGTAGAACCCTACGAGCAGTACTTC	-	-	TRBV20-1	TRBJ2-7
CASSSRTGGFYNEQFF	TGTGCCAGCAGCAGTCGGACAGGGGGCTTTTACAATGAGCAGTTCTTC	many	TRBD1	TRBV11-2	TRBJ2-1
CASSQGLAVINEQFF	TGTGCCAGCAGCCAAGGGCTAGCGGTGATCAATGAGCAGTTCTTC	many	TRBD2	TRBV4-2	TRBJ2-1
CASSRQAGGSPLHF	TGTGCCAGCAGCAGACAGGCCGGGGGATCACCCCTCCACTTT	-	-	TRBV6-2/TRBV6-3	TRBJ1-6
CASSIGLNTDTQYF	TGTGCCAGCAGCATCGGACTAAACACAGATACGCAGTATTTT	many	-	TRBV5-6	TRBJ2-3
CASSLIGDTQYF	TGTGCCAGCAGTCTAATCGGGGATACGCAGTATTTT	-	-	TRBV12-3/TRBV12-4	TRBJ2-3
CASSLKGHFDTEAFF	TGTGCCAGCAGCTTAAAGGGTCATTTCGACACTGAAGCTTTCTTT	-	-	TRBV11-2	TRBJ1-1
CASSPSGASTDTQYF	TGTGCCAGCAGTCCTAGCGGGGCGAGCACAGATACGCAGTATTTT	few	TRBD2	TRBV12-3/TRBV12-4	TRBJ2-3
CSVVPVGDEQFF	TGCAGCGTTGTCCCGGTTGGAGATGAGCAGTTCTTC	few	-	TRBV29-1	TRBJ2-1
CASSLDRNAGGSEQYF	TGTGCCAGCAGCTTGGATCGGAACGCGGGTGGATCCGAGCAGTACTTC	-	-	TRBV5-6	TRBJ2-7
CASSLSVWTGAHNEQFF	TGTGCCAGCAGCTTGTCAGTCTGGACAGGGGCCCACAATGAGCAGTTCTTC	many	TRBD1	TRBV5-8	TRBJ2-1
CASSQTTGGSSYGYTF	TGTGCCAGCAGCCAGACTACGGGGGGCTCTAGCTATGGCTACACCTTC	many	-	TRBV5-5	TRBJ1-2
CASSLGSLGAYEQYF	TGTGCCAGCAGCTTGGGCTCTTTGGGGGCCTACGAGCAGTACTTC	-	-	TRBV6-5	TRBJ2-7
CASSLVPAVETQYF	TGTGCCAGCAGCTTAGTCCCGGCTGTGGAGACCCAGTACTTC	-	-	TRBV7-9	TRBJ2-5
CASSDRAGNNEKLFF	TGTGCCAGCTCCGACCGGGCAGGGAATAATGAAAAACTGTTTTTT	-	-	TRBV18	TRBJ1-4
CASSITNRSLNTEAFF	TGTGCCAGTAGTATAACCAACAGAAGTCTGAACACTGAAGCTTTCTTT	many	-	TRBV19	TRBJ1-1
CASSFRQLNYGYTF	TGTGCCAGCAGCTTCAGACAGTTAAACTATGGCTACACCTTC	many	-	TRBV11-3	TRBJ1-2
CASTPRPGLAGVRQYF	TGCGCCAGCACCCCAAGACCGGGACTAGCGGGAGTTCGGCAGTACTTC	many	TRBD2	TRBV5-1	TRBJ2-7
CASSLASGANVLTF	TGTGCCAGCAGCTTAGCTTCCGGGGCCAACGTCCTGACTTTC	many	-	TRBV7-8	TRBJ2-6
CAWSYGQGYGYTF	TGTGCCTGGAGTTACGGACAGGGCTATGGCTACACCTTC	few	TRBD1	TRBV30	TRBJ1-2
CASSRTSGNTGELFF	TGTGCCAGCAGCCGCACTAGCGGGAATACCGGGGAGCTGTTTTTT	few	TRBD2	TRBV6-4	TRBJ2-2
CASSWTGGRTEAFF	TGCGCCAGCAGCTGGACAGGGGGGCGCACTGAAGCTTTCTTT	many	TRBD1	TRBV5-1	TRBJ1-1
CASSLADRRHQPQHF	TGTGCCAGCAGTTTAGCGGACAGGAGGCATCAGCCCCAGCATTTT	many	TRBD1	TRBV12-3/TRBV12-4	TRBJ1-5
CASSLISAGVTGQLFF	TGTGCCAGCAGTTTAATTTCGGCAGGGGTTACCGGGCAGCTGTTTTTT	-	-	TRBV27	TRBJ2-2
CASRTTSHRPDTQYF	TGTGCCAGCAGAACTACTAGCCATCGCCCAGATACGCAGTATTTT	many	-	TRBV27	TRBJ2-3
CASSPDPDRVANQPQHF	TGTGCCAGCAGTCCGGACCCTGACAGGGTTGCCAATCAGCCCCAGCATTTT	many	TRBD1	TRBV12-3/TRBV12-4	TRBJ1-5